These 12 T cell receptor beta chains came from one sample sequenced in a study of T cells in Graves' hyperthyroidism and ophthalmopathy. There were TCR beta CDR3 regions amplified from RNA transcripts. Researchers ran a first-round RT-PCR on the TCR CDR3 using the HTBI primer set. TCRdb itself ran the multiplex PCR reads through MiXCR, one entry per CDR3 protein. Of around 620,000 distinct CDR3 sequences listed, around 46% are singletons. The material sequenced was peripheral blood or thyroid tissue (not recorded which). Source of these receptors: an adult woman with Graves' disease, either hyperthyroidism or ophthalmopathy (not recorded which).

V and J are TRBV6-5 and TRBJ2-7; 10 bases agree with TRBD1. The CDR3 has 16 residues. V lost 9 bases to trimming and J lost 4 bases; unmatched junction nucleotides: 15. CDR1 MNHEY and CDR2 SVGAGI come from the germline V gene. DNA for the CDR3: TGTGCCAGAAACCTCGCCGGGACAGGGGAAGATTACGAGCAGTACTTC. Translation: CARNLAGTGEDYEQYF.

This clonotype was seen ten or more times. The chain employs TRBV29-1 and TRBJ2-2; D gene unclear. In germline, CDR1 is SQVTM, CDR2 ANQGSEA. The CDR3 is 12 amino acids. V was cut by 8 bases and J by 7 bases, with 14 bases left in between. CDR3 residues: CSLRLGGGELFF. The CDR3 coding sequence is TGCAGCCTGCGTTTGGGTGGCGGGGAGCTGTTTTTT.

Worth noting for this clonotype: One end of the junction varies from germline; a read error may be responsible. This chain connects TRBV7-9 to TRBJ1-2; D is possibly TRBD1 (6 bases). The germline gives CDR1 SEHNR, CDR2 FQNEAQ (reference sequence). The CDR3 is made up of 18 amino acids. The CDR3 nucleotides are TGTGCCAGCAGCTTAGGCCACCGACGAGGGGGTACTAACTATAGCTACACCTTC. Its translation is CASSLGHRRGGTNYSYTF. Supplemented by reference TRBV7-9 and TRBJ1-2, the full variable domain reads DTGVSQNPRHKITKRGQNVTFRCDPISEHNRLYWYRQTLGQGPEFLTYFQNEAQLEKSRLLSDRFSAERPKGSFSTLEIQRTEQGDSAMYLCASSLGHRRGGTNYSYTFGSGTRLTVV.

In its sample, this clonotype was seen once. One end of the junction fails to match germline, which may point to a read error. V is TRBV15 and J is TRBJ1-1, with no clear D. CDR3 length: 14 residues. Germline lookup yields CDR1 LNHNV and CDR2 YYDKDF (reference sequence). The chain's CDR3 is CATNRDPGIAEAFF. DNA for the CDR3: TGTGCCACCAACAGAGATCCGGGTATTGCTGAAGCTTTCTTT.

V and J are TRBV6-5 and TRBJ1-6, with D maybe TRBD1 (5 bases). The CDR3 is 13 residues long. V was shortened by 8 bases and J by 7 bases, with 12 bases between the two germline ends. The germline V gene encodes CDR1 MNHEY and CDR2 SVGAGI. CDR3 DNA sequence: TGTGCCAGCGCCACAGGCGTCAATTCACCCCTCCACTTT. Protein product: CASATGVNSPLHF.

This clonotype was detected many times. The gene calls are TRBV12-3 or TRBV12-4 and TRBJ2-7; 11 bases match TRBD2. CDR3 length: 17 residues. The J segment lost 3 bases and the V segment lost 6 bases, leaving 13 bases of the junction unmatched. The CDR3 reads CASSPTSGRSGDYEQYF. DNA for the CDR3: TGTGCCAGCAGCCCCACTAGCGGGAGAAGTGGGGACTACGAGCAGTACTTC.

J is TRBJ2-5 and V is TRBV10-3, with 10 bases fitting TRBD2. The CDR3 covers 13 residues. The junction had 1 base not matched to a gene; V was cut back by 2 bases and J by 7 bases. Germline V gene data show CDR1 as ENHRY and CDR2 as SYGVKD. CDR3 sequence (DNA): TGTGCCATCAGTGAGGCTAGCGGGAGGACCCAGTACTTC. The encoded protein is CAISEASGRTQYF.

This clonotype has ten or more counts. The chain carries TRBV2 and TRBJ1-2, with a weak D call TRBD1 (6 bases). The V end was cut by 5 bases, the J end by 7 bases, with 17 bases between. Germline CDR1 and CDR2: SNHLY and FYNNEI. This CDR3 spans 14 amino acids. The CDR3 coding sequence is TGTGCCAGCAGTAATGGGCAGGGGAAGGTTGGCTACACCTTC. Translation: CASSNGQGKVGYTF.

The chain carries TRBV7-2 and TRBJ1-1, with a possible D match to TRBD1 (5 bases). V was cut by 3 bases and J by 6 bases, with 11 bases left in between. Germline lookup yields CDR1 SGHTA and CDR2 FQGNSA. This CDR3 has 13 residues. The CDR3 here is CASSFERGSEAFF. CDR3 DNA sequence: TGTGCCAGCAGCTTCGAGAGGGGTTCTGAAGCTTTCTTT. Full variable domain (remainder filled in from reference TRBV7-2 and TRBJ1-1): GAGVSQSPSNKVTEKGKDVELRCDPISGHTALYWYRQSLGQGLEFLIYFQGNSAPDKSGLPSDRFSAERTGGSVSTLTIQRTQQEDSAVYLCASSFERGSEAFFGQGTRLTVV.

This clonotype has a count of ten or more. This sequence joins TRBV7-8 and TRBJ1-2, with D unclear. The germline V and J ends were trimmed by 5 bases and 0 bases, with 7 bases remaining between them. This CDR3 comprises 13 residues. Germline values: CDR1 SGHVS, CDR2 FQNEAQ. Here the CDR3 reads CASSLPANYGYTF. CDR3 nucleotides: TGTGCCAGCAGCCTCCCGGCTAACTATGGCTACACCTTC.

Details on this clonotype: Because the CDR3's place on the DNA is in doubt, the DNA is left out and the CDR3 is given as listed by TCRdb. CDR3 amino acids: CASSFYICSARSLQREGELFF. The gene calls are TRBV7-2 and TRBJ2-2; the DNA was not used to check the table's D call, TRBD2. The CDR3 spans 21 amino acids, including both terminal residues. CDR1 is SGHTA and CDR2 is FQGNSA in the germline V gene.

This clonotype appeared many times. The chain couples TRBV13 to TRBJ2-5, with 10 bases aligning to TRBD1. This CDR3 contains 16 residues. Per the germline V gene, CDR1 is PRHDT and CDR2 is FYEKMQ (reference sequence). Trimming at V came to 3 bases and at J to 2 bases, leaving 6 bases not matched to a gene. CDR3: CASSFGQGVSQETQYF. In DNA, the CDR3 is TGTGCCAGCAGCTTCGGACAGGGGGTTTCACAAGAGACCCAGTACTTC.